Below, 21 T cell receptor beta chains from the same sample are listed, as sequenced in a study of lymphopenia after photon versus proton radiotherapy. The repertoire was sequenced with immunoSEQ multiplex PCR; TCRdb's copy has only in-frame clones and lacks some. Counted here are roughly 45,000 clones, about 85% occurring once; the ten biggest clones make up around 2%. The source was peripheral blood, collected from a patient treated with photon-based radiotherapy. The receptors stem from a man aged 40-49 years with gastric cancer.

CDR3: CASSSYGTGGTGELFF. The CDR3 DNA reads TGTGCCAGCAGCTCCTACGGGACAGGGGGCACCGGGGAGCTGTTTTTT. The gene calls are TRBV7-7 and TRBJ2-2; TRBD1 matches 11 bases. V was pared by 4 bases and J by 4 bases, with 5 bases of the junction left unmatched. CDR3 size: 16 residues. Germline-derived CDR1 and CDR2 are SSHAT and FNYEAQ (reference sequence).

The chain is built from TRBV5-4 and TRBJ1-2; 8 bases are shared with TRBD1. The CDR3 covers 13 residues. CDR1 is SGHNT and CDR2 is YYREEE in the germline V gene (reference sequence). The V segment lost 1 base and the J segment 8 bases; nucleotides outside the gene matches: 4. The CDR3 coding sequence is TGTGCCAGCAGCTTGCAGGGGGCGTACGGCTACACCTTC. Protein sequence: CASSLQGAYGYTF.

The V and J genes are TRBV7-2 and TRBJ1-2; TRBD1 aligns across 7 bases. With 1 base clipped from V and 1 base from J, the junction kept 6 bases outside the gene matches. The CDR3 contains 16 residues. The germline V gene has CDR1 SGHTA and CDR2 FQGNSA. The CDR3 loop is CASSLGRQGGNYGYTF. The CDR3 region has the DNA TGTGCCAGCAGCTTAGGGAGACAGGGAGGTAACTATGGCTACACCTTC.

The chain couples TRBV5-6 to TRBJ1-6; tentatively, D is TRBD1 (6 bases). The germline CDR1 and CDR2 sequences are SGHDT and YYEEEE. CDR3 length equals 14 residues. Deletions cut 7 bases from V and 9 bases from J, with 17 bases between. Written as DNA, the CDR3 is TGTGCCAGCTACGATAGTATCAGGGGTTCACCCCTCCACTTT. Translated: CASYDSIRGSPLHF.

This clone was observed a few times. CDR3 sequence: CASSPPGQTYNSPLHF. DNA for the CDR3: TGTGCCAGCAGCCCCCCGGGACAAACTTATAATTCACCCCTCCACTTT. V and J are TRBV7-9 and TRBJ1-6; D might be TRBD1 (6 bases). In germline, CDR1 is SEHNR, CDR2 FQNEAQ (reference sequence). The CDR3 has 16 amino acids. Trimming left V 5 bases short and J 4 bases short, with 15 bases between.

V usage is TRBV6-6 and J usage is TRBJ2-2; tentatively, D is TRBD1 (6 bases). The CDR3 has 15 amino acids. Germline V gene sequence: CDR1 MNHNY, CDR2 SVGAGI (reference sequence). V lost 4 bases and J 3 bases, leaving 12 bases between the germline ends. CDR3 sequence (DNA): TGTGCCAGCAGTTTGGCTTCAGGGGACACCGGGGAGCTGTTTTTT. Residues: CASSLASGDTGELFF.

This clone was seen once. The chain combines TRBV5-6 with TRBJ2-6; D assignment may be TRBD1 or TRBD2 (7 bases each). From germline, CDR1 is SGHDT and CDR2 YYEEEE. The CDR3 loop spans 18 amino acids. Trimming stripped 1 base from V and 4 bases from J, with 18 bases between. The CDR3 loop reads CASSLLQGGIRGANVLTF. In DNA, the CDR3 is TGTGCCAGCAGCTTGCTGCAGGGGGGGATTAGAGGGGCCAACGTCCTGACTTTC.

V gene TRBV5-4 combines with J gene TRBJ2-1; D remains ambiguous. Germline lookup yields CDR1 SGHNT and CDR2 YYREEE (reference sequence). The V and J ends lost 4 bases and 7 bases respectively, with 12 bases between them. The CDR3 runs 13 residues. CDR3 protein: CASSLRAVNEQFF. CDR3 in DNA: TGTGCCAGCAGCCTCCGGGCAGTTAATGAGCAGTTCTTC. Combining the CDR3 with reference TRBV5-4 and TRBJ2-1 gives the whole variable domain ETGVTQSPTHLIKTRGQQVTLRCSSQSGHNTVSWYQQALGQGPQFIFQYYREEENGRGNFPPRFSGLQFPNYSSELNVNALELDDSALYLCASSLRAVNEQFFGPGTRLTVL.

The rearrangement uses TRBV5-6 and TRBJ1-5, with D uncertain. The CDR3 spans 14 residues. V was clipped by 4 bases and J by 2 bases, with 10 bases between them. Germline loops: CDR1 SGHDT, CDR2 YYEEEE. The CDR3 protein is CASSARSGNQPQHF. CDR3 coding DNA: TGTGCCAGCAGCGCCCGGTCGGGCAATCAGCCCCAGCATTTT.

The chain couples TRBV9 to TRBJ1-6; 9 bases align to TRBD1. The CDR3 sequence is 16 residues long. Germline CDR1 SGDLS, CDR2 YYNGEE. V gave up 4 bases and J gave up 3 bases; unmatched junction bases: 5. CDR3: CASSTTGQGYNSPLHF. CDR3 DNA: TGTGCCAGCAGCACCACGGGACAGGGCTATAATTCACCCCTCCACTTT. Based on the CDR3 plus reference TRBV9 and TRBJ1-6, the full variable domain is DSGVTQTPKHLITATGQRVTLRCSPRSGDLSVYWYQQSLDQGLQFLIQYYNGEERAKGNILERFSAQQFPDLHSELNLSSLELGDSALYFCASSTTGQGYNSPLHFGNGTRLTVT.

V is TRBV9 and J is TRBJ1-2; maybe TRBD1 (5 bases). The germline gives CDR1 SGDLS, CDR2 YYNGEE. This CDR3 comprises 14 residues. V was shortened by 3 bases and J by 4 bases, with 13 bases between the two germline ends. For the CDR3, the DNA is TGTGCCAGCAGCGCCACGACAGTGCCCTATGGCTACACCTTC. It is translated as CASSATTVPYGYTF.

This sequence joins TRBV5-1 and TRBJ1-4; D is unclear. Germline V CDR1 and CDR2: SGHRS, YFSETQ. The CDR3 covers 14 residues. Trimming left V 0 bases short and J 7 bases short, with 10 bases between. The CDR3 reads CASSLGEVGEKLFF. In DNA, the CDR3 is TGCGCCAGCAGCTTGGGCGAAGTAGGTGAAAAACTGTTTTTT.

The chain recombines TRBV4-2 with TRBJ2-2; 7 bases align to TRBD1. Looked up from germline, CDR1 is LGHNA and CDR2 is YNFKEQ. The CDR3 contains 15 residues. Trimming took 4 bases from V and 4 from J; bases not matched to a gene: 6. The CDR3 loop is CASSLGQASTGELFF. CDR3 nucleotide sequence: TGTGCCAGCAGCCTTGGACAGGCGAGCACCGGGGAGCTGTTTTTT.

The chain has TRBV2 and TRBJ1-6, with a weak D call TRBD1 (5 bases). The CDR3 length is 14 residues. The germline CDR1 and CDR2 sequences are SNHLY and FYNNEI. V was shortened by 5 bases and J by 7 bases, with 12 bases between the two germline ends. CDR3 sequence reads: CASSLGGGNSPLHF. As DNA, the CDR3 is TGTGCCAGCAGTTTGGGCGGGGGGAATTCACCCCTCCACTTT. The variable domain in full, with the rest retrieved from reference TRBV2 and TRBJ1-6, is EPEVTQTPSHQVTQMGQEVILRCVPISNHLYFYWYRQILGQKVEFLVSFYNNEISEKSEIFDDQFSVERPDGSNFTLKIRSTKLEDSAMYFCASSLGGGNSPLHFGNGTRLTVT.

This clone was seen a single time. The chain uses TRBV11-2 and TRBJ1-6, with D unclear. With 3 bases removed from V and 7 bases from J, the gap between germline ends came to 10 bases. This CDR3 spans 14 amino acids. Germline V gene data show CDR1 as SGHAT and CDR2 as FQNNGV. Here the CDR3 reads CASSFNILNSPLHF. The CDR3 region has the DNA TGTGCCAGCAGCTTTAACATACTAAATTCACCCCTCCACTTT.

This sequence joins TRBV30 and TRBJ2-3; the D is unclear. This CDR3 is 16 amino acids long. From germline, CDR1 is GTSNPN and CDR2 SVGIG (reference sequence). V dropped 0 bases and J dropped 0 bases, with 13 bases sitting between them. Written as DNA, the CDR3 is TGTGCCTGGAGTGTAAAGTCCCGTTCTAGCACAGATACGCAGTATTTT. Translating it yields CAWSVKSRSSTDTQYF.

V usage is TRBV7-2 and J usage is TRBJ1-5; D unresolved. V lost 1 base to trimming and J lost 0 bases, with 13 bases between them. CDR3 length: 17 amino acids. From germline, CDR1 is SGHTA and CDR2 FQGNSA. The CDR3 protein is CASSLGPVGYSNQPQHF. DNA of the CDR3: TGTGCCAGCAGCTTAGGTCCGGTGGGGTATAGCAATCAGCCCCAGCATTTT.

The gene calls are TRBV29-1 and TRBJ1-3; D is possibly TRBD1 (5 bases). CDR3 length: 14 residues. V lost 6 bases, J lost 0 bases, and 12 bases lay in between. The germline CDR1 and CDR2 sequences are SQVTM and ANQGSEA. The CDR3 here is CSVGTDSSGNTIYF. CDR3 sequence (DNA): TGCAGCGTAGGGACGGATAGCTCTGGAAACACCATATATTTT. Full variable domain (missing parts from reference TRBV29-1 and TRBJ1-3): SAVISQKPSRDICQRGTSLTIQCQVDSQVTMMFWYRQQPGQSLTLIATANQGSEATYESGFVIDKFPISRPNLTFSTLTVSNMSPEDSSIYLCSVGTDSSGNTIYFGEGSWLTVV.

About this clone: The sample contains more than one DNA sequence encoding this CDR3. The rearrangement links TRBV7-2 to TRBJ1-2; TRBD1 is a possible D gene (6 bases). V lost 5 bases to trimming and J lost 0 bases, with 10 bases between them. The CDR3 is made up of 14 amino acids. Germline-derived CDR1 and CDR2 are SGHTA and FQGNSA. The CDR3: CASSPDRTNYGYTF. The CDR3 DNA sequence: TGTGCCAGCAGCCCAGACAGGACTAACTATGGCTACACCTTC.

V usage is TRBV6-4 and J usage is TRBJ1-5; D remains ambiguous. V was cut by 6 bases and J by 4 bases, with 10 bases left in between. The CDR3 consists of 13 residues. The germline V gene encodes CDR1 MRHNA and CDR2 SNTAGT. This CDR3 reads CASSPDGNQPQHF. The CDR3 DNA follows: TGTGCCAGCAGCCCGGACGGGAATCAGCCCCAGCATTTT.

The chain uses TRBV11-2 and TRBJ2-3; TRBD2 agrees at 7 bases. Germline CDR1 is SGHAT and CDR2 is FQNNGV. There are 18 residues in the CDR3. The V gene end was trimmed by 5 bases and the J gene end by 2 bases; junction bases not matched to a gene: 16. CDR3 DNA sequence: TGTGCCAGCAGCCTCACCTCCCCGGGGGGAGCGAACACAGATACGCAGTATTTT. This sequence encodes CASSLTSPGGANTDTQYF. Variable domain in full (rest from reference TRBV11-2 and TRBJ2-3): EAGVAQSPRYKIIEKRQSVAFWCNPISGHATLYWYQQILGQGPKLLIQFQNNGVVDDSQLPKDRFSAERLKGVDSTLKIQPAKLEDSAVYLCASSLTSPGGANTDTQYFGPGTRLTVL.